The 18 T cell receptor beta chains below come from one sample, sequenced in a study of long-term antiretroviral therapy in people with HIV. A v3.0 immunoSEQ assay was performed at survey level. The method was immunoSEQ multiplex PCR; TCRdb's version includes in-frame clones alone and lacks a portion of them. The sample includes 20,000 to 30,000 clones, 80% to 90% of them seen just once. Sample: unsorted PBMCs, taken 1.8 years before starting antiretroviral therapy. These receptor sequences come from a middle-aged man with HIV.

The chain has TRBV6-5 and TRBJ1-2; D ambiguous. V was clipped by 7 bases and J by 2 bases, with 14 bases between them. In germline, CDR1 is MNHEY, CDR2 SVGAGI. This CDR3 has 14 amino acids. Here the CDR3 reads CASTRGGANYGYTF. The CDR3 nucleotides are TGTGCCAGCACCCGCGGAGGAGCAAACTATGGCTACACCTTC.

The chain recombines TRBV4-3 with TRBJ2-3; 10 bases are shared with TRBD2. The germline CDR1 and CDR2 sequences are LGHNA and YSLEER. The CDR3 runs to 17 residues. V lost 1 base, J lost 2 bases, and 6 bases stayed unmatched. The CDR3 reads CASSQVLAGALTDTQYF. CDR3 coding DNA: TGCGCCAGCAGCCAAGTTCTAGCGGGGGCCCTCACAGATACGCAGTATTTT.

The chain links TRBV5-4 to TRBJ2-7, with D hard to call. Germline V gives CDR1 SGHNT, CDR2 YYREEE (reference sequence). Between the trimmed V and J ends, which lost 1 base and 2 bases, there was a span of 16 bases. The CDR3 spans 16 residues. The CDR3 coding sequence is TGTGCCAGCAGCTTGTTATCGACGGACGAACCCTACGAGCAGTACTTC. It is translated as CASSLLSTDEPYEQYF.

The chain recombines TRBV5-4 with TRBJ1-4, with TRBD1 matching 9 bases. The length of the CDR3 is 15 residues. J lost 4 bases, V lost 3 bases, and 4 bases had no gene match. Per the germline V gene, CDR1 is SGHNT and CDR2 is YYREEE (reference sequence). The CDR3 protein is CASSSPGQGNEKLFF. For the CDR3, the DNA is TGTGCCAGCAGCTCACCGGGACAGGGTAATGAAAAACTGTTTTTT.

The chain recombines TRBV13 with TRBJ2-2, with 9 positions matching TRBD2. The CDR3 is made up of 15 amino acids. V was pared by 5 bases and J by 8 bases, with 9 bases of the junction left unmatched. Looked up from germline, CDR1 is PRHDT and CDR2 is FYEKMQ (reference sequence). The CDR3 loop is CASSPLAGVAGELFF. The CDR3 DNA reads as TGTGCCAGCAGCCCCTTAGCGGGAGTTGCTGGGGAGCTGTTTTTT.

The chain couples TRBV29-1 to TRBJ2-7, with D possibly TRBD2 on 7 matching bases. Looked up from germline, CDR1 is SQVTM and CDR2 is ANQGSEA. The CDR3 totals 17 residues. V was cut by 4 bases and J by 6 bases, with 28 bases left in between. CDR3 in DNA: TGCAGCGTTGCCCGGGGGGCTGGGTCGGGATATATTCCCGAGCAGTACTTC. This gives the protein CSVARGAGSGYIPEQYF.

This chain connects TRBV7-6 to TRBJ1-2, with D perhaps matching TRBD1 (5 bases). With 5 bases removed from V and 3 bases from J, the gap between germline ends came to 13 bases. Germline CDR1 is SGHVS and CDR2 is FNYEAQ. The CDR3 length is 14 residues. The CDR3 protein is CASSPGPADYGYTF. CDR3 DNA: TGTGCCAGCAGCCCGGGGCCGGCGGACTATGGCTACACCTTC.

The rearrangement links TRBV29-1 to TRBJ2-3; D is unresolved. This CDR3 is 14 amino acids long. The V and J ends lost 2 bases and 2 bases respectively, with 11 bases between them. Germline lookup yields CDR1 SQVTM and CDR2 ANQGSEA. CDR3 loop: CSVENPRSTDTQYF. CDR3 nucleotide sequence: TGCAGCGTTGAAAATCCTAGATCCACAGATACGCAGTATTTT.

The chain uses TRBV7-2 and TRBJ1-6; D uncertain. Germline-derived CDR1 and CDR2 are SGHTA and FQGNSA. The CDR3 runs 15 residues. Trimming took off 3 bases at V and 5 bases at J, with 11 bases between the two ends. For the CDR3, the DNA is TGTGCCAGCAGCTTTATGGGCAGCAATAATTCACCCCTCCACTTT. Translating it yields CASSFMGSNNSPLHF.

The chain uses TRBV5-6 and TRBJ1-2; D is unresolved. There are 13 residues in the CDR3. The germline gives CDR1 SGHDT, CDR2 YYEEEE. The V gene lost 4 bases and the J gene lost 5 bases, with 12 bases spanning the gap. CDR3 protein: CASSPAPSYGYTF. The CDR3 DNA reads TGTGCCAGCAGCCCGGCCCCTTCTTATGGCTACACCTTC.

This clone was recorded only once. The rearrangement uses TRBV11-2 and TRBJ2-7; 13 bases map to TRBD2. The J segment lost 0 bases and the V segment lost 5 bases, leaving 13 bases of the junction unmatched. The CDR3 runs to 19 residues. In germline, CDR1 is SGHAT, CDR2 FQNNGV. The CDR3 reads CASSPGLAGALPGSYEQYF. The CDR3, as DNA: TGTGCCAGCAGCCCCGGACTAGCGGGGGCCCTGCCGGGCTCCTACGAGCAGTACTTC.

The rearrangement links TRBV5-4 to TRBJ2-3; 10 bases align to TRBD1. The CDR3 is 14 residues long. In germline, CDR1 is SGHNT, CDR2 YYREEE (reference sequence). The V gene end was trimmed by 4 bases and the J gene end by 6 bases; junction bases not matched to a gene: 5. The CDR3 sequence: CASSRQGAIDTQYF. The DNA for the CDR3 is TGTGCCAGCAGCCGACAGGGGGCGATTGATACGCAGTATTTT. The complete variable domain, with remaining parts taken from reference TRBV5-4 and TRBJ2-3, reads ETGVTQSPTHLIKTRGQQVTLRCSSQSGHNTVSWYQQALGQGPQFIFQYYREEENGRGNFPPRFSGLQFPNYSSELNVNALELDDSALYLCASSRQGAIDTQYFGPGTRLTVL.

By share, this clone counts as medium-sized. CDR3 DNA sequence: TGTGCCAGCAGCCCACCGGACAGGGAGAATGAAAAACTGTTTTTT. Protein: CASSPPDRENEKLFF. The chain combines TRBV7-9 with TRBJ1-4; TRBD1 matches 8 bases. CDR3 length equals 15 residues. Unmatched junction bases numbered 7, after V lost 5 bases and J lost 5 bases. Germline lookup yields CDR1 SEHNR and CDR2 FQNEAQ (reference sequence).

This clone was seen just once. The chain couples TRBV4-3 to TRBJ2-2; D is unresolved. The V end lost 5 bases, the J end lost 2 bases, and 6 bases lay between the germline ends. Germline V CDR1 and CDR2: LGHNA, YSLEER. CDR3 length: 13 residues. The CDR3 is CASSRPNTGELFF. The CDR3 bases are TGCGCCAGCAGCAGGCCTAACACCGGGGAGCTGTTTTTT.

The chain combines TRBV10-1 with TRBJ2-1; possibly TRBD2 for D (6 bases). Germline CDR1 and CDR2: WNHNN and SYGVQD (reference sequence). The V gene lost 5 bases and the J gene lost 0 bases, with 8 bases spanning the gap. CDR3 length: 14 residues. CDR3 DNA sequence: TGCGCCAGCAGTACGGGGGTCTCCTACAATGAGCAGTTCTTC. It codes for CASSTGVSYNEQFF.

In this sample, this clone turned up a few times. This chain connects TRBV10-3 to TRBJ1-6; D is ambiguous. The CDR3 runs to 18 residues. Trimming shortened V by 0 bases and J by 0 bases, and 12 bases separated the two germline ends. Germline V gives CDR1 ENHRY, CDR2 SYGVKD. The CDR3 DNA is TGTGCCATCAGTGAGTCGCCAGGCCGTAGCTCCTATAATTCACCCCTCCACTTT. Translation gives CAISESPGRSSYNSPLHF.

This clone turned up a few times. V usage is TRBV15 and J usage is TRBJ1-5; D call uncertain. Between the trimmed V and J ends, which lost 4 bases and 6 bases, there was a span of 7 bases. CDR3 length equals 12 residues. Germline-derived CDR1 and CDR2 are LNHNV and YYDKDF (reference sequence). This chain's CDR3 is CATSKGIQPQHF. In nucleotides, the CDR3 is TGTGCCACCAGCAAGGGAATTCAGCCCCAGCATTTT.

The J gene is TRBJ2-2, the V gene TRBV5-1; 7 bases agree with TRBD2. The CDR3 extends over 15 amino acids. Germline CDR1 SGHRS, CDR2 YFSETQ. V gave up 4 bases and J gave up 5 bases; unmatched junction bases: 8. This chain's CDR3 is CASSPPGLITGELFF. CDR3 sequence (DNA): TGCGCCAGCAGCCCACCGGGACTAATTACCGGGGAGCTGTTTTTT.